The 27 T cell receptor beta chains below come from one sample, sequenced in a study of T cell responses to AZD1222 COVID-19 vaccine. Clones were read by immunoSEQ multiplex PCR, and TCRdb kept only the in-frame ones, dropping some. The sample has 100,000 to 120,000 clones; about 94% are singletons. Sequencing used peripheral blood, obtained 28 days after the second AZD1222 dose. All receptors derive from an adult who received the AZD1222 COVID-19 vaccine.

The chain uses TRBV19 and TRBJ1-2; D uncertain. CDR1 and CDR2 (germline): LNHDA, SQIVND (reference sequence). The germline V and J ends were trimmed by 11 bases and 0 bases, with 16 bases remaining between them. The CDR3 consists of 14 residues. CDR3 loop: CASQRRGSNYGYTF. The CDR3 DNA follows: TGTGCCTCCCAAAGGCGAGGTTCTAACTATGGCTACACCTTC.

The chain couples TRBV12-3 or TRBV12-4 to TRBJ1-2; D ambiguous. The ends were cut back, 6 bases at V and 4 bases at J, with 6 bases in the middle. This CDR3 region has 11 residues. Written as DNA, the CDR3 is TGTGCCAGCAGGGAAGGCTATGGCTACACCTTC. As protein: CASREGYGYTF.

A single count supports this clone. CDR3 nucleotides: TGTGCCATCAGTGGGCAAATGAGGGATGGCTACACCTTC. Amino acids: CAISGQMRDGYTF. The V and J genes are TRBV10-3 and TRBJ1-2, with D unresolved. This CDR3 has 13 amino acids. Trimming took off 4 bases at V and 6 bases at J, with 12 bases between the two ends. Germline CDR1 and CDR2: ENHRY and SYGVKD.

This sequence joins TRBV6-5 and TRBJ2-1; D possibly uses TRBD1 or TRBD2 (6 bases each). V was trimmed by 6 bases and J by 6 bases, leaving 12 bases between them. The CDR3 spans 13 residues. Per germline, CDR1 MNHEY and CDR2 SVGAGI. CDR3 sequence reads: CASRQGLRNEQFF. As DNA, the CDR3 is TGTGCCAGCAGACAGGGACTGCGCAATGAGCAGTTCTTC.

This clone was seen a single time. The gene calls are TRBV7-9 and TRBJ1-1; D is perhaps TRBD1 (6 bases). CDR1 SEHNR and CDR2 FQNEAQ come from the germline V gene (reference sequence). Trimming left V 5 bases short and J 5 bases short, with 27 bases between. The CDR3 is made up of 18 amino acids. The CDR3: CASSEPGYGGREGTEAFF. The CDR3, as DNA: TGTGCCAGCAGCGAGCCCGGATATGGGGGGCGCGAGGGGACTGAAGCTTTCTTT.

The J gene is TRBJ1-6, the V gene TRBV5-1; D may be TRBD1 (5 bases). The CDR3 is made up of 14 amino acids. The germline gives CDR1 SGHRS, CDR2 YFSETQ. Trimming pared 0 bases from V and 7 bases from J, leaving 8 bases between. CDR3 loop: CASSLESGNSPLHF. CDR3 sequence (DNA): TGCGCCAGCAGCTTGGAATCAGGGAATTCACCCCTCCACTTT.

The chain joins TRBV11-2 to TRBJ1-6; a possible D gene is TRBD1 (6 bases). V was clipped by 2 bases and J by 6 bases, with 11 bases between them. CDR1 is SGHAT, CDR2 FQNNGV, per germline. The CDR3 extends over 15 amino acids. In DNA, the CDR3 is TGTGCCAGCAGCTTATACGCGGACAGTAATTCACCCCTCCACTTT. Amino acid sequence: CASSLYADSNSPLHF.

The rearrangement uses TRBV10-3 and TRBJ2-3; D uncertain. CDR1 and CDR2 from the germline V gene are ENHRY and SYGVKD. This CDR3 contains 12 residues. Trimming took off 5 bases at V and 0 bases at J, with 3 bases between the two ends. CDR3 protein: CAISLSTDTQYF. Written as DNA, the CDR3 is TGTGCCATCAGTCTCAGCACAGATACGCAGTATTTT.

The CDR3 region is CASRNLLRGSNEKLFF. DNA for the CDR3: TGTGCCAGTAGAAATCTTCTACGGGGGAGTAATGAAAAACTGTTTTTT. The chain recombines TRBV19 with TRBJ1-4, with a tentative D call TRBD1 (5 bases). V gave up 6 bases and J gave up 4 bases, with 18 bases separating them. The CDR3 covers 16 residues. Germline CDR1 reads LNHDA; CDR2 reads SQIVND (reference sequence).

The chain carries TRBV5-1 and TRBJ1-1, with 8 bases that match TRBD1. Germline V CDR1 and CDR2: SGHRS, YFSETQ. CDR3 length equals 15 residues. The V gene end was trimmed by 4 bases and the J gene end by 1 base; junction bases not matched to a gene: 6. For the CDR3, the DNA is TGCGCCAGCAGCGGAAGGACAGGGACGAACACTGAAGCTTTCTTT. Protein product: CASSGRTGTNTEAFF.

The chain links TRBV6-5 to TRBJ2-1; 11 nucleotides align to TRBD2. The CDR3 runs to 15 residues. Germline V gene sequence: CDR1 MNHEY, CDR2 SVGAGI. After removal of 5 bases from V and 8 bases from J, the junction contained 8 bases not matched to a gene. CDR3 in amino acids: CASSNVAGGPYEQFF. As DNA, the CDR3 is TGTGCCAGCAGTAATGTAGCGGGGGGGCCGTATGAGCAGTTCTTC.

This clone has a single count. The rearrangement uses TRBV6-4 and TRBJ1-5; no reliable D call. Germline CDR1 reads MRHNA; CDR2 reads SNTAGT. V gave up 8 bases and J gave up 2 bases, with 10 bases separating them. This CDR3 spans 13 amino acids. CDR3 amino acids: CASHKGCNQPQHF. The DNA for the CDR3 is TGTGCCAGCCATAAGGGTTGCAATCAGCCCCAGCATTTT.

V is TRBV24-1 and J is TRBJ2-1, with D maybe TRBD2 (5 bases). This CDR3 has 13 residues. Deletions cut 1 base from V and 12 bases from J, with 12 bases between. The V gene's germline CDR1 is KGHDR and CDR2 SFDVKD. The CDR3 is CATSDLEGVVQFF. In DNA form, the CDR3 reads TGTGCCACCAGTGATTTAGAGGGAGTAGTGCAGTTCTTC.

This clone was counted a single time. The junction and the germline gene differ at one end; a read error may be behind it. The genes are TRBV27 and TRBJ1-5; tentative D call: TRBD1 (6 bases). Per germline, CDR1 MNHEY and CDR2 SMNVEV (reference sequence). The CDR3 is 13 residues long. The DNA of the CDR3 is TGCCAGCGGTACTACAGGGCGGATCAGCCCCAGCATTTT. Translated: CQRYYRADQPQHF.

The table lists this clone with a few counts. This chain connects TRBV2 to TRBJ2-3; TRBD2 matches at 13 bases. The CDR3 has 15 residues. Looked up from germline, CDR1 is SNHLY and CDR2 is FYNNEI. After removal of 9 bases from V and 3 bases from J, the junction contained 6 bases not matched to a gene. CDR3 amino acids: CASVTSGGRTDTQYF. CDR3 in DNA: TGTGCCAGTGTGACTAGCGGGGGGAGGACAGATACGCAGTATTTT.

CDR3: CASSDSGQLNTEAFF. The CDR3 region has the DNA TGTGCCAGCAGTGACTCAGGACAATTGAACACTGAAGCTTTCTTT. V gene TRBV6-4 combines with J gene TRBJ1-1; tentative D call: TRBD1 (5 bases). V lost 0 bases to trimming and J lost 0 bases, with 8 bases between them. The CDR3 has 15 amino acids. Per germline, CDR1 MRHNA and CDR2 SNTAGT.

The CDR3 DNA sequence: TGCGCCTCCAAGGCCAGGGGGCTTGACAATGAGCAGTTCTTC. It yields the protein CASKARGLDNEQFF. This sequence joins TRBV5-1 and TRBJ2-1, with TRBD1 matching 8 bases. This CDR3 is 14 amino acids long. V lost 10 bases to trimming and J lost 5 bases; unmatched junction nucleotides: 11. Germline loops: CDR1 SGHRS, CDR2 YFSETQ.

The chain has TRBV7-9 and TRBJ1-1, with D unresolved. Germline V lookup: CDR1 SEHNR, CDR2 FQNEAQ (reference sequence). The CDR3 loop spans 13 amino acids. V was trimmed by 1 base and J by 8 bases, leaving 11 bases between them. The CDR3 protein is CASSLDRGREAFF. In nucleotides, the CDR3 is TGTGCCAGCAGCTTAGATAGAGGCAGGGAAGCTTTCTTT. The whole variable domain, remainder taken from reference TRBV7-9 and TRBJ1-1, is DTGVSQNPRHKITKRGQNVTFRCDPISEHNRLYWYRQTLGQGPEFLTYFQNEAQLEKSRLLSDRFSAERPKGSFSTLEIQRTEQGDSAMYLCASSLDRGREAFFGQGTRLTVV.

The chain uses TRBV20-1 and TRBJ2-7; 7 bases are shared with TRBD1. After removal of 3 bases from V and 3 bases from J, the junction contained 5 bases not matched to a gene. The CDR3 contains 13 residues. The germline V gene has CDR1 DFQATT and CDR2 SNEGSKA (reference sequence). CDR3 residues: CSASGRDSYEQYF. The CDR3 DNA is TGCAGTGCTAGTGGTCGGGACAGCTACGAGCAGTACTTC.

This rearrangement joins TRBV7-8 to TRBJ1-2, with TRBD1 identical over 7 bases. CDR3 size: 16 residues. J was trimmed by 2 bases and V by 0 bases; bases with no gene match: 6. Per the germline V gene, CDR1 is SGHVS and CDR2 is FQNEAQ. The CDR3: CASSLAGQDVNYGYTF. CDR3 DNA: TGTGCCAGCAGCTTAGCAGGACAGGACGTGAACTATGGCTACACCTTC.

The V and J genes are TRBV3-1 (or the pseudogene TRBV3-2) and TRBJ2-5; 9 positions match TRBD1. Germline V CDR1 and CDR2: LGHDT, YNNKEL (reference sequence). CDR3 length: 15 residues. V was pared by 5 bases and J by 5 bases, with 9 bases of the junction left unmatched. The DNA of the CDR3 is TGTGCCAGCAGCGTCGGGACAGGGAGTTGGGAGACCCAGTACTTC. Protein: CASSVGTGSWETQYF.

This chain connects TRBV6-5 to TRBJ1-5, with D possibly being TRBD1 (6 bases). Deletions cut 7 bases from V and 5 bases from J, with 18 bases between. The CDR3 length is 15 residues. Germline-derived CDR1 and CDR2 are MNHEY and SVGAGI. CDR3 DNA: TGTGCCAGCACCAAAGGACAGATTAAGCATCAGCCCCAGCATTTT. Translation gives CASTKGQIKHQPQHF.

This chain joins TRBV4-1 and TRBJ1-1; D unresolved. The germline V gene encodes CDR1 MGHRA and CDR2 YSYEKL. The germline V and J ends were trimmed by 6 bases and 1 base, with 18 bases remaining between them. The length of the CDR3 is 16 residues. Here the CDR3 DNA reads TGCGCCAGCAGTCCCCCGGGGTTTTGGGAGAACACTGAAGCTTTCTTT. It specifies CASSPPGFWENTEAFF.

The rearrangement joins TRBV5-4 to TRBJ2-5; D remains unclear. The CDR3 runs 14 residues. CDR1 is SGHNT and CDR2 is YYREEE in the germline V gene (reference sequence). V was pared by 0 bases and J by 4 bases, with 10 bases between. The CDR3 bases are TGTGCCAGCAGCTTGGCCAGCCCTATAGAGACCCAGTACTTC. Its protein is CASSLASPIETQYF.

The gene calls are TRBV27 and TRBJ2-5, with D possibly TRBD1 on 6 matching bases. Germline assignment: CDR1 MNHEY and CDR2 SMNVEV (reference sequence). V was cut by 7 bases and J by 5 bases, with 23 bases left in between. The CDR3 spans 16 residues. The DNA of the CDR3 is TGTGCCAGCAAACCTCTCCTTGGGTTCCAGGGGGAGACCCAGTACTTC. It codes for CASKPLLGFQGETQYF.

This chain connects TRBV5-4 to TRBJ2-7; TRBD1 aligns across 7 bases. J lost 9 bases, V lost 4 bases, and 10 bases had no gene match. The germline V gene encodes CDR1 SGHNT and CDR2 YYREEE (reference sequence). The CDR3 sequence is 13 residues long. The CDR3 DNA follows: TGTGCCAGCAGCCAGGACAGGACTTTTGGGCAGTACTTC. The encoded protein is CASSQDRTFGQYF. Full variable domain (remainder filled in from reference TRBV5-4 and TRBJ2-7): ETGVTQSPTHLIKTRGQQVTLRCSSQSGHNTVSWYQQALGQGPQFIFQYYREEENGRGNFPPRFSGLQFPNYSSELNVNALELDDSALYLCASSQDRTFGQYFGPGTRLTVT.

This clone was seen just once. The chain has TRBV6-5 and TRBJ2-4, with 8 bases aligning to TRBD1. Losses at the gene ends were 5 bases for V and 8 bases for J; bases not matched to a gene: 8. Germline V lookup: CDR1 MNHEY, CDR2 SVGAGI. The CDR3 has 14 amino acids. CDR3 sequence (DNA): TGTGCCAGCAGTACACCAGGGGGCAGGGACATTCAGTACTTC. Translating it yields CASSTPGGRDIQYF.